These 2 T cell receptor beta chains share one sample of origin, sequenced in a study of OX40 agonist ivuxolimab in advanced cancers. Clones were read by immunoSEQ multiplex PCR, and TCRdb kept only the in-frame ones, dropping some. The table has tens of thousands of clones, roughly nine tenths seen once. The specimen was CD4+ or CD8+ T cells sorted from blood, collected in a trial of the OX40 agonist ivuxolimab. These receptor sequences come from an adult with an advanced solid tumor such as melanoma, head and neck, liver or kidney cancer.

The rearrangement links TRBV28 to TRBJ2-7; D possibly corresponds to TRBD1 (6 bases). This CDR3 comprises 15 residues. The germline gives CDR1 MDHEN, CDR2 SYDVKM. Trimming cost V 2 bases and J 3 bases, with 14 bases left between them. This CDR3 reads CASSLRPTGSYEQYF. For the CDR3, the DNA is TGTGCCAGCAGTTTACGACCCACAGGGAGCTACGAGCAGTACTTC.

The chain is built from TRBV6-5 and TRBJ2-3; no definite D call. The CDR3 contains 14 residues. Trimming removed 6 bases at V and 2 bases at J, with 12 bases between. From germline, CDR1 is MNHEY and CDR2 SVGAGI. The CDR3 protein is CASSPKWATDTQYF. CDR3 sequence (DNA): TGTGCCAGCAGCCCGAAGTGGGCCACAGATACGCAGTATTTT.